Reported below is one T cell receptor (beta chain). The source of the sample is a study of blood T cell repertoires in COVID-19. About the study: COVID-19 samples from acute and convalescent phases originated in the United States, Italy and Spain.

Here immunoSEQ multiplex PCR was the method, and the copy in TCRdb shows in-frame clones only, minus some. The sample yields hundreds of thousands of clones, 65% to 90% seen once. V shed 2 bases, J shed 3 bases, and the junction held 7 bases outside the gene matches. CDR1 is LNHNV, CDR2 YYDKDF, per germline (reference sequence). The CDR3 spans 15 residues. The cohort comprised adults aged about 18 to 90 years residing in 20 to 30 US areas. Clinical history as reported by participants underpinned cohort assignment. This TCR was sampled from a man younger than 45 who had recovered from COVID-19. The rearrangement links TRBV15 to TRBJ2-7; 7 positions match TRBD2. The sample taken for sequencing was PBMCs or T cells enriched from blood (not recorded which). The CDR3 region is CATSRNPTGGYEQYF. The CDR3, as DNA: TGTGCCACCAGCAGAAATCCAACGGGAGGCTACGAGCAGTACTTC.